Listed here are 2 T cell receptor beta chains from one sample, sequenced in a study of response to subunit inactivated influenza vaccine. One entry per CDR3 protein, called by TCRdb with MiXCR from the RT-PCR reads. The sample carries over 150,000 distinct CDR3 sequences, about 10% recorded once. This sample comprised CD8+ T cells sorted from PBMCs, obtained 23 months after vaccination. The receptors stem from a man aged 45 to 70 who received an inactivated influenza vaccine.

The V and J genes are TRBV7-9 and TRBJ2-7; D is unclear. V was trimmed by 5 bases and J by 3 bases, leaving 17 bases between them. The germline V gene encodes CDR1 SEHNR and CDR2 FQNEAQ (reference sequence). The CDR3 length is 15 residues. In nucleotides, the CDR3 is TGTGCCAGCAGCCCGCCCGGTGTGTTCTACTACGAGCAGTACTTC. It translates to CASSPPGVFYYEQYF.

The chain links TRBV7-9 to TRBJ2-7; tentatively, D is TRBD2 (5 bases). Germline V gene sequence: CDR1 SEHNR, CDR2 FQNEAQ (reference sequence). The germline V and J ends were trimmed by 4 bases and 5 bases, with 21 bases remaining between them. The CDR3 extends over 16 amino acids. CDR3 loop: CASSSRSPVEGNEQYF. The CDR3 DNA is TGTGCCAGCAGCTCCCGATCCCCGGTAGAGGGTAACGAGCAGTACTTC.